What follows is one TCR beta chain and its context. TCRdb's copy holds only in-frame clones and misses some; the assay was immunoSEQ multiplex PCR. The table has about 180,000 clones, approximately 81% seen once. Germline CDR1 reads LNHDA; CDR2 reads SQIVND (reference sequence). V was trimmed by 3 bases and J by 4 bases, leaving 7 bases between them. The CDR3 consists of 13 residues. This specimen belongs to a study of blood T cell repertoires in COVID-19. Individuals drawn from around 25 US areas were about 18 to 95 years old. The chain carries TRBV19 and TRBJ2-4; D gene unclear. This receptor was taken from a woman between 40 and 50 years old with acute COVID-19. Sequenced input: PBMCs or T cells enriched from blood (not recorded which). The CDR3 DNA reads TGTGCCAGTAGTATGGGCCCGAAAAACATTCAGTACTTC. It translates to CASSMGPKNIQYF.